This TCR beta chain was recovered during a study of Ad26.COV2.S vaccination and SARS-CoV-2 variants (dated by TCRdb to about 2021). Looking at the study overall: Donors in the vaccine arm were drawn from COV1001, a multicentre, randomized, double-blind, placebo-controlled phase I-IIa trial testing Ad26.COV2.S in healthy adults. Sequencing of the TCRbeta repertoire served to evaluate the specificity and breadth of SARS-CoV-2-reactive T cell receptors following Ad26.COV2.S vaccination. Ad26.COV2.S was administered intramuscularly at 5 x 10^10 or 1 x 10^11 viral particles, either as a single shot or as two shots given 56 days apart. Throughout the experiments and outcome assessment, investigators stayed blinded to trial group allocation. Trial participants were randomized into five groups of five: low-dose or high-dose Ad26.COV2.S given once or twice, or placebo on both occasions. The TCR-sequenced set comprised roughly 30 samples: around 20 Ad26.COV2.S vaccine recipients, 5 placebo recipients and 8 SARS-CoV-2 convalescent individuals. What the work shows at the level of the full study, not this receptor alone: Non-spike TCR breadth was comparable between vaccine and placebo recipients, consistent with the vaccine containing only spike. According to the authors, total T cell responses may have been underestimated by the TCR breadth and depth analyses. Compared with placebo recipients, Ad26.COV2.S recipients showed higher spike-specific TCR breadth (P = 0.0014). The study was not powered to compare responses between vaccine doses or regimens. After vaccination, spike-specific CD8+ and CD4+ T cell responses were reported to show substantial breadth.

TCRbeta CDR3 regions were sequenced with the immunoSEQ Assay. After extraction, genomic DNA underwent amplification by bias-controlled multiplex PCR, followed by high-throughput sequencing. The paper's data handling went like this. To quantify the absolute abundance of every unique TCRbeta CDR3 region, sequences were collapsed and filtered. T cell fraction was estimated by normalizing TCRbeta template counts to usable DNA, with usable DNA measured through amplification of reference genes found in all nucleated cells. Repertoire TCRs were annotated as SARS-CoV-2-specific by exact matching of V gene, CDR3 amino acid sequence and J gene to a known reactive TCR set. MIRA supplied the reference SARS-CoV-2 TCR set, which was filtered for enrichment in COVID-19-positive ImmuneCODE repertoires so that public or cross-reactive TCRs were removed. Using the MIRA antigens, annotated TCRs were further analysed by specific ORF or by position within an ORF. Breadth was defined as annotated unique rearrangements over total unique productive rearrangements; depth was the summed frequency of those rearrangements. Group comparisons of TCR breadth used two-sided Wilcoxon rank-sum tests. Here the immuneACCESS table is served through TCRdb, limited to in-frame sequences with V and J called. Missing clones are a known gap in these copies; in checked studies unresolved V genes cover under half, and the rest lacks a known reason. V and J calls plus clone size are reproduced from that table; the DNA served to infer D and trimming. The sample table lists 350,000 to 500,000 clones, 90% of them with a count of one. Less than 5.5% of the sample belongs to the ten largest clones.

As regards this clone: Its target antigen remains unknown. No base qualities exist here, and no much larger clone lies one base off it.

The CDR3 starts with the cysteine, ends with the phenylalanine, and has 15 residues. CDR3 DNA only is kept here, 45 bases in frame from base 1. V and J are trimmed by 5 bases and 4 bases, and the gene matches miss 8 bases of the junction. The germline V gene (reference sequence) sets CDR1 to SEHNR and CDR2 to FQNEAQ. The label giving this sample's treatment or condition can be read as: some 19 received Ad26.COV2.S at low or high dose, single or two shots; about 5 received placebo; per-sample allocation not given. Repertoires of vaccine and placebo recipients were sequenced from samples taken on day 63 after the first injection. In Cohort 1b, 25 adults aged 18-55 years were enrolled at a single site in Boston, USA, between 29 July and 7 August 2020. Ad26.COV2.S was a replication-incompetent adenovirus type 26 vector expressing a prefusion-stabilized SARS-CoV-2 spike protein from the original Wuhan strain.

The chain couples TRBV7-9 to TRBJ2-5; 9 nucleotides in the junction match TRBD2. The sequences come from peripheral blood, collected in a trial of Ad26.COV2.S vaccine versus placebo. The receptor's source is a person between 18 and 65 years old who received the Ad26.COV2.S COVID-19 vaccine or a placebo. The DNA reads TGTGCCAGCAGCCTATTAGCGGGAGTAAGAGAGACCCAGTACTTC. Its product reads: CASSLLAGVRETQYF.